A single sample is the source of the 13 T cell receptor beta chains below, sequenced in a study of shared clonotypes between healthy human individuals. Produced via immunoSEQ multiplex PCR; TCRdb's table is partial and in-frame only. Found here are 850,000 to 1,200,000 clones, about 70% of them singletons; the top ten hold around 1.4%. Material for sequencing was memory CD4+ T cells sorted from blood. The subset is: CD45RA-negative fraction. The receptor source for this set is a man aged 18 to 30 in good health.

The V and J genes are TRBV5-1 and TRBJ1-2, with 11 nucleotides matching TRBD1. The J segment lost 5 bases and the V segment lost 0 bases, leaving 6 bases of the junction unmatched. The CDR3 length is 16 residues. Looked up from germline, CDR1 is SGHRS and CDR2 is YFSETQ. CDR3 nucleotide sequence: TGCGCCAGCAGCTTGGACGCGGACAGGGGGCCGTATGGCTACACCTTC. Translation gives CASSLDADRGPYGYTF.

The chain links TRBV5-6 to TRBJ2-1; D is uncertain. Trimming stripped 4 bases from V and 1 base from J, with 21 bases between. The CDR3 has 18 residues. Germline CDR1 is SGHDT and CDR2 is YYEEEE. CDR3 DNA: TGTGCCAGCAGCCATAAATTTAGGGTAGGTAAATCCTACAATGAGCAGTTCTTC. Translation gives CASSHKFRVGKSYNEQFF.

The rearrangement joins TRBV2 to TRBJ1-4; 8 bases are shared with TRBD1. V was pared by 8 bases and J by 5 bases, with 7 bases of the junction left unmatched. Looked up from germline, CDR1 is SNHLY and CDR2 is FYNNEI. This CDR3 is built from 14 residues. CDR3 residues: CASRQGAQNEKLFF. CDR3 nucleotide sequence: TGTGCCAGCCGTCAGGGGGCCCAGAATGAAAAACTGTTTTTT.

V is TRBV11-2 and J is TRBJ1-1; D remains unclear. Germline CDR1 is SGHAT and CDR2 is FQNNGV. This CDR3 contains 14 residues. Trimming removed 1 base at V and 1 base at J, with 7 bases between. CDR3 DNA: TGTGCCAGCAGCTTAGGGACGCAGAACACTGAAGCTTTCTTT. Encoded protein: CASSLGTQNTEAFF.

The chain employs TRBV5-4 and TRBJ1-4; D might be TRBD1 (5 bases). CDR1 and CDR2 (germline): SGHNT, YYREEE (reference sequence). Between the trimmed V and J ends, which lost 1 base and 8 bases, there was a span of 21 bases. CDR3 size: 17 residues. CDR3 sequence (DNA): TGTGCCAGCAGCTTGAGTACGAGGGGAGTAAAGAAGGAAAAACTGTTTTTT. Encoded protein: CASSLSTRGVKKEKLFF.

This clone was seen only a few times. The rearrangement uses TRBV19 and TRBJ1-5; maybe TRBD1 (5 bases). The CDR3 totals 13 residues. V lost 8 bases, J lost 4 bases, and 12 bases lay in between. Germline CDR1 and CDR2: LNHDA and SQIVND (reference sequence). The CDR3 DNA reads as TGTGCCAGTGGGGCAGGAGCTAATCAGCCCCAGCATTTT. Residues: CASGAGANQPQHF.

The CDR3 here is CASGLGPPEGRTGELFF. The DNA for the CDR3 is TGTGCTAGTGGTTTGGGACCCCCGGAGGGCCGAACCGGGGAGCTGTTTTTT. The rearrangement uses TRBV12-5 and TRBJ2-2; D is perhaps TRBD2 (6 bases). The V end was cut by 1 base, the J end by 5 bases, with 17 bases between. This CDR3 has 17 amino acids. Germline CDR1 and CDR2: LGHNT and FRNRAP.

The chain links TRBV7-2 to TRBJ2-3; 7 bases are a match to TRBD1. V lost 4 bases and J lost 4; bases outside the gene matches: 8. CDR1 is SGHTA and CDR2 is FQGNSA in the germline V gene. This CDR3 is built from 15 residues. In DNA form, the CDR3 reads TGTGCCAGCAGCTCCCCGGCAGGGGGTCCAGATACGCAGTATTTT. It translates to CASSSPAGGPDTQYF.

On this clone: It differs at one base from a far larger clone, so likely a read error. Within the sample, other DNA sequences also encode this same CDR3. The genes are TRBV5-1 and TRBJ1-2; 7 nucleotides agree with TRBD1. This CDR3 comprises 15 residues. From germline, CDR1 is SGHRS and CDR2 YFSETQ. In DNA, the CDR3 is TGCGCCAGCAGCTTGGGGGACAGCGTGAACTACGGCTACACCTTC. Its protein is CASSLGDSVNYGYTF.

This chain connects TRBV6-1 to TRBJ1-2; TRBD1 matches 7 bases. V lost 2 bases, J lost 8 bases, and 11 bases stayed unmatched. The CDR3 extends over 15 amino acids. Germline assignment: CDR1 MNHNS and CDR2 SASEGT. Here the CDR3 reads CASSEFGQAIGGYTF. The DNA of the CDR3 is TGTGCCAGCAGTGAATTCGGACAGGCAATCGGGGGCTACACCTTC.

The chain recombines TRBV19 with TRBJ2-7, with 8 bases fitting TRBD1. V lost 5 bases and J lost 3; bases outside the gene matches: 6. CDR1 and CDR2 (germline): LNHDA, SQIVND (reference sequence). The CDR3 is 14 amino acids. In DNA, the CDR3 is TGTGCCAGTAGTGTCACCGGGACAGGCTACGAGCAGTACTTC. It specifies CASSVTGTGYEQYF.

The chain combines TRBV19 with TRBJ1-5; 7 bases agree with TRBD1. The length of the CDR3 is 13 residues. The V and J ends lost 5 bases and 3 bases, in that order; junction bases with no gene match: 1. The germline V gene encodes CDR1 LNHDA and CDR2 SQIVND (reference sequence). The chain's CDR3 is CASSGQDNQPQHF. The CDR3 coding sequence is TGTGCCAGTAGTGGACAGGACAATCAGCCCCAGCATTTT.

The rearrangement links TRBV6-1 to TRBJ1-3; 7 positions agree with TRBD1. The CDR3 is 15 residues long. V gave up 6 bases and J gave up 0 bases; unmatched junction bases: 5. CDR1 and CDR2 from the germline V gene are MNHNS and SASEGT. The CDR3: CASRATGLSGNTIYF. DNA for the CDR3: TGTGCCAGCAGAGCGACAGGGCTCTCTGGAAACACCATATATTTT.